What follows are 5 T cell receptor beta chains derived from one specimen sequenced in a study of blood T cell repertoires in COVID-19. Using immunoSEQ multiplex PCR, the repertoire was profiled, and TCRdb retains in-frame clones only, with some absent. This table has about 110,000 clones, roughly 82% appearing once. The sequencing sample was made of peripheral blood. These receptors all come from a woman in her fifties or sixties with acute or convalescent COVID-19.

The rearrangement links TRBV3-1 (or the pseudogene TRBV3-2) to TRBJ2-1; 8 positions match TRBD2. The J segment lost 1 base and the V segment lost 4 bases, leaving 6 bases of the junction unmatched. CDR3 length equals 16 residues. From germline, CDR1 is LGHDT and CDR2 YNNKEL (reference sequence). CDR3 loop: CASSLGGTRSYNEQFF. As DNA, the CDR3 is TGTGCCAGCAGCCTCGGTGGGACTAGGTCCTACAATGAGCAGTTCTTC.

The chain is built from TRBV7-2 and TRBJ2-7; 7 nucleotides agree with TRBD2. Germline values: CDR1 SGHTA, CDR2 FQGNSA. V trimming: 1 base; J trimming: 3 bases; junction bases outside the gene matches: 3. The CDR3 runs 14 residues. The CDR3 DNA reads as TGTGCCAGCAGCTTAGTTGCGGGGGACTACGAGCAGTACTTC. Amino acid sequence: CASSLVAGDYEQYF.

The chain is built from TRBV10-3 and TRBJ1-1, with 7 nucleotides matching TRBD1. Germline V gene data show CDR1 as ENHRY and CDR2 as SYGVKD. This CDR3 region has 13 residues. Trimming cost V 7 bases and J 1 base; bases outside gene matches: 3. CDR3 in amino acids: CAITRDRNTEAFF. Written as DNA, the CDR3 is TGTGCCATCACCCGGGACAGGAACACTGAAGCTTTCTTT.

V usage is TRBV18 and J usage is TRBJ2-3; D is possibly TRBD2 (6 bases). CDR3 length: 15 amino acids. V was pared by 2 bases and J by 5 bases, with 14 bases between. CDR1 is KGHSH and CDR2 is LQKENI in the germline V gene. The DNA for the CDR3 is TGTGCCAGCTCACCAGAGACTAGGGGAAGAGATACGCAGTATTTT. This gives the protein CASSPETRGRDTQYF.

This chain connects TRBV7-2 to TRBJ2-7, with TRBD2 matching 9 bases. The CDR3 runs 16 residues. Germline V gene sequence: CDR1 SGHTA, CDR2 FQGNSA. Unmatched junction bases numbered 12, after V lost 5 bases and J lost 4 bases. This chain's CDR3 is CASSRGGAGGRYEQYF. CDR3 sequence (DNA): TGTGCCAGCAGCCGGGGAGGAGCGGGGGGCCGATACGAGCAGTACTTC.